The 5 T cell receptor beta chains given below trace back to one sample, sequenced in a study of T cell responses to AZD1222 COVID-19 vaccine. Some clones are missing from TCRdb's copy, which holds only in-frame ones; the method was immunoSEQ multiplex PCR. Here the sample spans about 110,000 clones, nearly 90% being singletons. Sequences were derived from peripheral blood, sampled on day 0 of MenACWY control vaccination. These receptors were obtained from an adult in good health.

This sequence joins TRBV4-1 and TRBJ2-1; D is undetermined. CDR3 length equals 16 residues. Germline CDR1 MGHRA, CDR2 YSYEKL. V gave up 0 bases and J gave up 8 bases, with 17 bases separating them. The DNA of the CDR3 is TGCGCCAGCAGCCAAGATGCATCTCCCACCAACGATGAGCAGTTCTTC. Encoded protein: CASSQDASPTNDEQFF.

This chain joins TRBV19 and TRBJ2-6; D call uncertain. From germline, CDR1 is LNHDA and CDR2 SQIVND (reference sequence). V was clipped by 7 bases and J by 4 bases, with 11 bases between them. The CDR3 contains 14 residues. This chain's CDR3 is CASNPLSGANVLTF. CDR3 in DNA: TGTGCCAGTAACCCCCTATCCGGGGCCAACGTCCTGACTTTC.

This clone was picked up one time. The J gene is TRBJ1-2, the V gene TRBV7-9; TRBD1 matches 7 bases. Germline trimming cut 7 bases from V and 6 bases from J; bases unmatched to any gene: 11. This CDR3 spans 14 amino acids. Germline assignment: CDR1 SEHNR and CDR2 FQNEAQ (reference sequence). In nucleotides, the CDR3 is TGTGCCAGCATTCCGGCGGGACAGAGCCATGGCTACACCTTC. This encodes CASIPAGQSHGYTF. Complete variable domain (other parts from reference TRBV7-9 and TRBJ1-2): DTGVSQNPRHKITKRGQNVTFRCDPISEHNRLYWYRQTLGQGPEFLTYFQNEAQLEKSRLLSDRFSAERPKGSFSTLEIQRTEQGDSAMYLCASIPAGQSHGYTFGSGTRLTVV.

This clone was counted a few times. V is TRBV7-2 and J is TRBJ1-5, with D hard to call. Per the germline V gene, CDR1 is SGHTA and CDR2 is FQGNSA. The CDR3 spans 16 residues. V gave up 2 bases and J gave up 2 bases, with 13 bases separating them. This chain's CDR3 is CASSLTSLGGNQPQHF. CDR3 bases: TGTGCCAGCAGCTTAACGAGTCTCGGGGGCAATCAGCCCCAGCATTTT.

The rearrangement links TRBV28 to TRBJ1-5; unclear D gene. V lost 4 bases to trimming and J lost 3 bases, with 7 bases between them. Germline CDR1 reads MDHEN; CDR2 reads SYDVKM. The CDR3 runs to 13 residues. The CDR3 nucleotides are TGTGCCAGCAGTTCCACATACAATCAGCCCCAGCATTTT. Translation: CASSSTYNQPQHF. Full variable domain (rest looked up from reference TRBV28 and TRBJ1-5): DVKVTQSSRYLVKRTGEKVFLECVQDMDHENMFWYRQDPGLGLRLIYFSYDVKMKEKGDIPEGYSVSREKKERFSLILESASTNQTSMYLCASSSTYNQPQHFGDGTRLSIL.